This TCR beta chain was sequenced in a study of T cell responses to AZD1222 COVID-19 vaccine. In its sample, this clone was seen once. Germline V lookup: CDR1 SQVTM, CDR2 ANQGSEA. Deletions cut 4 bases from V and 2 bases from J, with 6 bases between. This CDR3 spans 12 amino acids. Measured with immunoSEQ multiplex PCR; TCRdb has only the in-frame clones, and not every one. The table lists about 130,000 clones, more than 70% of them singletons. Sequenced material: peripheral blood, taken on day 0 of AZD1222 vaccination. The origin of this receptor is an adult in good health. The chain employs TRBV29-1 and TRBJ2-1; D is uncertain. The CDR3 reads CSVGETYNEQFF. The CDR3 DNA reads as TGCAGCGTTGGAGAGACCTACAATGAGCAGTTCTTC.